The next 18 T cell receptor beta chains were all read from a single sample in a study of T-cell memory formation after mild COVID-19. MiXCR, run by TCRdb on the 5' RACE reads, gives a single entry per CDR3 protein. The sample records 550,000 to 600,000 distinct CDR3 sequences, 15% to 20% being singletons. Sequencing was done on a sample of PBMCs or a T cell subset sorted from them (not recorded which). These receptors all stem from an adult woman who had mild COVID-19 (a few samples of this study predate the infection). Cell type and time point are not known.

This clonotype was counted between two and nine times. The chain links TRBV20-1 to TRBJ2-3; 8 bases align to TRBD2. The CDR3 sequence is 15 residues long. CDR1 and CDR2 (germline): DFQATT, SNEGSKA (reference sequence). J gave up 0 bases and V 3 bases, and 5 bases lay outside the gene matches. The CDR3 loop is CSARYGGRSTDTQYF. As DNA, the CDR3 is TGCAGTGCTAGGTACGGCGGGAGGAGCACAGATACGCAGTATTTT.

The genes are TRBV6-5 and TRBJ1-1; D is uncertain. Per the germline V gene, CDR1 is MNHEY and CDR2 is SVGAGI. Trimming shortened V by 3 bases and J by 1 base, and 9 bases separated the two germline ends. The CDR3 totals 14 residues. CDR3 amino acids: CASSYGRTNTEAFF. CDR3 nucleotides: TGTGCCAGCAGTTATGGGAGGACGAACACTGAAGCTTTCTTT.

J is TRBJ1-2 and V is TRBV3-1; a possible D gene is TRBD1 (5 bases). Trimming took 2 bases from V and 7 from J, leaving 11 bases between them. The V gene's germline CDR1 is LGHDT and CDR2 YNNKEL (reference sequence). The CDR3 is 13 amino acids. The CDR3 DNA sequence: TGTGCCAGCAGCCAACCCCCCGGGGGTGGCTACACCTTC. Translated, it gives CASSQPPGGGYTF.

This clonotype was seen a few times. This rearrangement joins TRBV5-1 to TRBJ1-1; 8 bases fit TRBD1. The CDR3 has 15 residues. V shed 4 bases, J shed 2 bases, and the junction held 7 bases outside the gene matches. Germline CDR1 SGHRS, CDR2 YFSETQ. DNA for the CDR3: TGCGCCAGCAGCCTAAATGGACAGGGAAACACTGAAGCTTTCTTT. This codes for CASSLNGQGNTEAFF.

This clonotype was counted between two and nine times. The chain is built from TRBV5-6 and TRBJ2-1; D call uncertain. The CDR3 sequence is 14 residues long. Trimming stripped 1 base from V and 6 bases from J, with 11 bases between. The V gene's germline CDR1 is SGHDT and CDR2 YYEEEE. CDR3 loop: CASSLSLRTNEQFF. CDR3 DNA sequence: TGTGCCAGCAGCTTGTCGTTAAGGACCAATGAGCAGTTCTTC.

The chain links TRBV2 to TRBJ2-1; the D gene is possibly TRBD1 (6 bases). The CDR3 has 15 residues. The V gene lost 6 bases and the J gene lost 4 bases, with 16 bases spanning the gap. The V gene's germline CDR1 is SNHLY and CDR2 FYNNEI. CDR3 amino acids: CASRAPPGQYNEQFF. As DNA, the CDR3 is TGTGCCAGCAGGGCCCCCCCTGGACAGTACAATGAGCAGTTCTTC.

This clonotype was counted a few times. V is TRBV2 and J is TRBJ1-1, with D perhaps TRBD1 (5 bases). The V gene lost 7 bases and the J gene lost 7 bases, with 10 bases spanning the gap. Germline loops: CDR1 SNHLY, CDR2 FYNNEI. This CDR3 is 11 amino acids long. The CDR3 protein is CASTERGEAFF. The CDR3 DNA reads TGTGCCAGCACCGAAAGGGGTGAAGCTTTCTTT.

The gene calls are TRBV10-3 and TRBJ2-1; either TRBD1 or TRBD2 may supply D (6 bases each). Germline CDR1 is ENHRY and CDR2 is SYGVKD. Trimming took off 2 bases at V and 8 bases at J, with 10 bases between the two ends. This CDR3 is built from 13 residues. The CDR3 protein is CAISERGRDEQFF. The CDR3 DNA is TGTGCCATCAGTGAGCGGGGGCGCGATGAGCAGTTCTTC.

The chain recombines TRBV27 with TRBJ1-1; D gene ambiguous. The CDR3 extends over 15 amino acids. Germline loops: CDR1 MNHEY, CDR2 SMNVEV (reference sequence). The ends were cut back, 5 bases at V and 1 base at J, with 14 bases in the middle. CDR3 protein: CASSPRRTKNTEAFF. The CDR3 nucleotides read TGTGCCAGCAGTCCCCGACGGACTAAGAACACTGAAGCTTTCTTT.

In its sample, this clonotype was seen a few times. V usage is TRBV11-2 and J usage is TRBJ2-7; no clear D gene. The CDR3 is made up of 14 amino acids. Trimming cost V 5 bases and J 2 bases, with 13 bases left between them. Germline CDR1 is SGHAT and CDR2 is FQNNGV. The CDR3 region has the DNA TGTGCCAGCAGCGCCCTAGAAGACCCCTACGAGCAGTACTTC. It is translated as CASSALEDPYEQYF.

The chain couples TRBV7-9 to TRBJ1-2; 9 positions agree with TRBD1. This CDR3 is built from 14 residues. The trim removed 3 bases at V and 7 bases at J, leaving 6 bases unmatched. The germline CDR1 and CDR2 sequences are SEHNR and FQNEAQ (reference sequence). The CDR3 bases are TGTGCCAGCAGCTTGGGACAGGGAGGGGCTGGCTACACCTTC. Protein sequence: CASSLGQGGAGYTF.

CDR3 DNA: TGTGCCAGCAAAAAGACAGGTTCCAATGAGCAGTTCTTC. Translated, it gives CASKKTGSNEQFF. The chain uses TRBV6-5 and TRBJ2-1, with TRBD1 as a possible D gene (6 bases). CDR1 is MNHEY and CDR2 is SVGAGI in the germline V gene. V lost 7 bases and J 6 bases, leaving 13 bases between the germline ends. CDR3 length equals 13 residues.

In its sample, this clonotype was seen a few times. CDR3 protein: CSARDPGATYEQYF. CDR3 in DNA: TGCAGTGCTAGAGATCCGGGGGCCACCTACGAGCAGTACTTC. The genes are TRBV20-1 and TRBJ2-7; D is tentatively TRBD1 or TRBD2 (6 bases each). The CDR3 is 14 amino acids. Germline-derived CDR1 and CDR2 are DFQATT and SNEGSKA (reference sequence). V was shortened by 0 bases and J by 2 bases, with 11 bases between the two germline ends.

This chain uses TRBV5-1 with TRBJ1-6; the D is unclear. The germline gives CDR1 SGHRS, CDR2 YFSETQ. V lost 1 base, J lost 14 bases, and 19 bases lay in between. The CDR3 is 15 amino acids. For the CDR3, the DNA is TGCGCCAGCAGCTTGACACCCACTGGTCCTCAAACCCTCCACTTT. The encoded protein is CASSLTPTGPQTLHF.

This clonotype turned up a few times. The CDR3 DNA reads TGCGCCAGCAGCTTGGGAGGTGCACCCGGACAGGGAAGCACAGATACGCAGTATTTT. Translation gives CASSLGGAPGQGSTDTQYF. This chain connects TRBV5-1 to TRBJ2-3; TRBD1 matches at 8 bases. Germline trimming cut 0 bases from V and 0 bases from J; bases unmatched to any gene: 12. Germline CDR1 and CDR2: SGHRS and YFSETQ. This CDR3 has 19 amino acids.

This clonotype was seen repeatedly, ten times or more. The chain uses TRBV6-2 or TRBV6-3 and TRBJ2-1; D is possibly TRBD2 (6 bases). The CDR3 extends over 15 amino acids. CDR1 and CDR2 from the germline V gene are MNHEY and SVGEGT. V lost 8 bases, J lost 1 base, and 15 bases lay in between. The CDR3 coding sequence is TGTGCCAGCTCGGGGTACCTAGCGTCCTACAATGAGCAGTTCTTC. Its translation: CASSGYLASYNEQFF.

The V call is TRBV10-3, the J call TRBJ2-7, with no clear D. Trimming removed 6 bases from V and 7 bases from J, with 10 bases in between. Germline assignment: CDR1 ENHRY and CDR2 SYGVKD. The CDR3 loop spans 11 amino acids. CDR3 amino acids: CAIRDLEEQYF. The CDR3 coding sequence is TGTGCCATCAGGGATTTAGAAGAGCAGTACTTC.

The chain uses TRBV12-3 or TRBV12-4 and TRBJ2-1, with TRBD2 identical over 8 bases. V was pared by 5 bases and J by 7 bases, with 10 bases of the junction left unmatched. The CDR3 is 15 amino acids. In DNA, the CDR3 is TGTGCCAGCAGTCCGGGACTAGACAGTCTGAATGAGCAGTTCTTC. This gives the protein CASSPGLDSLNEQFF.